The 19 T cell receptor beta chains below were found in one sample sequenced in a study of blood T cell repertoires in COVID-19 (dated by TCRdb to about 2020). The library was made by the immunoSEQ multiplex PCR assay. TCRdb mirrors the immuneACCESS table, restricted to in-frame sequences. Some clones are absent from its copies; in checked studies, under half trace to an unresolved V gene, and the reason for the others is unknown. Within this sample are 310,000 or so clones, with roughly 87% of them counted one time only. In total, the top ten clones hold more than 7.5% of the sample. What was sequenced was peripheral blood. The origin of the receptors is a man aged 25 to 40 with COVID-19, enrolled during active disease.

The V and J genes are TRBV4-1 and TRBJ2-7; 11 bases line up with TRBD2. CDR3 length: 18 amino acids. Germline trimming cut 1 base from V and 1 base from J; bases unmatched to any gene: 9. Germline CDR1 is MGHRA and CDR2 is YSYEKL. CDR3 residues: CASSQAPLAGVGSYEQYF. The CDR3 bases are TGCGCCAGCAGCCAAGCGCCACTAGCGGGAGTAGGGTCCTACGAGCAGTACTTC.

V gene TRBV4-1 combines with J gene TRBJ2-7; no definite D call. Deletions cut 1 base from V and 2 bases from J, with 6 bases between. In germline, CDR1 is MGHRA, CDR2 YSYEKL. The CDR3 runs to 13 residues. The DNA of the CDR3 is TGCGCCAGCAGCCAAGTACCAGCCTACGAGCAGTACTTC. It translates to CASSQVPAYEQYF.

The V call is TRBV6-2 or TRBV6-3, the J call TRBJ2-7; possibly TRBD1 for D (5 bases). V shed 6 bases and J shed 4 bases, with 10 bases lying between them. The germline V gene encodes CDR1 MNHEY and CDR2 SVGEGT. The CDR3 loop spans 12 amino acids. The CDR3 DNA reads TGTGCCAGCAGCTCCAGGGTATACGAGCAGTACTTC. The encoded protein is CASSSRVYEQYF.

CDR3 bases: TGTGCCAGCAGCGTAGCCCGGGGGGCTGGGTACGAGCAGTACTTC. This codes for CASSVARGAGYEQYF. The chain employs TRBV9 and TRBJ2-7, with D tentatively TRBD2 (7 bases). CDR1 and CDR2 from the germline V gene are SGDLS and YYNGEE. The CDR3 covers 15 residues. The ends were cut back, 0 bases at V and 4 bases at J, with 14 bases in the middle.

V gene TRBV10-3 combines with J gene TRBJ2-1; TRBD1 aligns across 9 bases. CDR1 and CDR2 from the germline V gene are ENHRY and SYGVKD. The CDR3 consists of 16 residues. The junction had 6 bases not matched to a gene; V was cut back by 4 bases and J by 2 bases. CDR3 in amino acids: CAISGMRTGAYNEQFF. CDR3 DNA sequence: TGTGCCATCAGTGGAATGAGGACAGGGGCCTACAATGAGCAGTTCTTC.

In DNA, the CDR3 is TGTGCCAGCAGCGTACTGACAGATACGCAGTATTTT. It encodes CASSVLTDTQYF. The rearrangement joins TRBV9 to TRBJ2-3; D gene ambiguous. CDR3 length equals 12 residues. The germline gives CDR1 SGDLS, CDR2 YYNGEE. V was trimmed by 1 base and J by 3 bases, leaving 3 bases between them. Full variable domain (missing parts from reference TRBV9 and TRBJ2-3): DSGVTQTPKHLITATGQRVTLRCSPRSGDLSVYWYQQSLDQGLQFLIQYYNGEERAKGNILERFSAQQFPDLHSELNLSSLELGDSALYFCASSVLTDTQYFGPGTRLTVL.

The rearrangement uses TRBV5-1 and TRBJ1-4; TRBD1 agrees at 8 bases. Per germline, CDR1 SGHRS and CDR2 YFSETQ. J lost 8 bases, V lost 4 bases, and 7 bases had no gene match. CDR3 length equals 14 residues. CDR3: CASSPGQGREKLFF. Here the CDR3 DNA reads TGCGCCAGCAGCCCTGGACAGGGACGAGAAAAACTGTTTTTT.

V gene TRBV11-2 combines with J gene TRBJ1-2; D uncertain. This CDR3 contains 15 residues. V lost 6 bases to trimming and J lost 4 bases, with 18 bases between them. CDR1 and CDR2 from the germline V gene are SGHAT and FQNNGV. The CDR3 reads CASRPAPQQSYGYTF. CDR3 sequence (DNA): TGTGCCAGCAGGCCAGCCCCACAGCAATCCTATGGCTACACCTTC.

V usage is TRBV27 and J usage is TRBJ1-5; D perhaps matches TRBD1 (5 bases). V lost 4 bases, J lost 2 bases, and 6 bases lay in between. The germline gives CDR1 MNHEY, CDR2 SMNVEV (reference sequence). This CDR3 contains 13 residues. The CDR3 DNA follows: TGTGCCAGCAGTTCCAGGGGCAATCAGCCCCAGCATTTT. This translates into CASSSRGNQPQHF.

This chain connects TRBV28 to TRBJ2-7, with D tentatively TRBD1 (6 bases). The length of the CDR3 is 15 residues. Per germline, CDR1 MDHEN and CDR2 SYDVKM. Between the trimmed V and J ends, which lost 6 bases and 0 bases, there was a span of 15 bases. The CDR3 loop is CASSIPGQFSYEQYF. DNA of the CDR3: TGTGCCAGCAGCATCCCCGGACAGTTCTCCTACGAGCAGTACTTC. The entire variable domain, with the rest obtained from reference TRBV28 and TRBJ2-7, is as follows: DVKVTQSSRYLVKRTGEKVFLECVQDMDHENMFWYRQDPGLGLRLIYFSYDVKMKEKGDIPEGYSVSREKKERFSLILESASTNQTSMYLCASSIPGQFSYEQYFGPGTRLTVT.

This chain connects TRBV28 to TRBJ1-3; 8 bases are shared with TRBD1. CDR1 is MDHEN, CDR2 SYDVKM, per germline. The CDR3 loop spans 16 amino acids. The junction had 9 bases not matched to a gene; V was cut back by 5 bases and J by 3 bases. The CDR3 DNA follows: TGTGCCAGCAGTGGATATACAGGGGGGAGTGGAAACACCATATATTTT. Its protein is CASSGYTGGSGNTIYF.

The rearrangement links TRBV6-1 to TRBJ1-2; a possible D gene is TRBD1 (6 bases). Germline V CDR1 and CDR2: MNHNS, SASEGT. CDR3 size: 15 residues. V shed 5 bases and J shed 2 bases, with 15 bases lying between them. The CDR3: CASSFAGGVNYGYTF. CDR3 DNA: TGTGCCAGCAGTTTCGCGGGGGGCGTGAACTATGGCTACACCTTC.

The rearrangement links TRBV5-6 to TRBJ1-1; D is undetermined. The CDR3 contains 13 residues. With 4 bases removed from V and 5 bases from J, the gap between germline ends came to 12 bases. Per germline, CDR1 SGHDT and CDR2 YYEEEE. The CDR3 reads CASSLNLRTEAFF. CDR3 nucleotide sequence: TGTGCCAGCAGCCTCAACCTCCGGACTGAAGCTTTCTTT.

V gene TRBV11-3 combines with J gene TRBJ1-3; D may be TRBD1 (6 bases). The CDR3 is 15 amino acids. Per the germline V gene, CDR1 is SGHNT and CDR2 is YENEEA. V shed 1 base and J shed 2 bases, with 9 bases lying between them. The CDR3 DNA reads TGTGCCAGCAGCTTAGGCGGGGGCGCTGGAAACACCATATATTTT. Translated, it gives CASSLGGGAGNTIYF.

The chain carries TRBV11-2 and TRBJ2-7; possibly TRBD2 for D (5 bases). The CDR3 sequence is 12 residues long. From germline, CDR1 is SGHAT and CDR2 FQNNGV. V was clipped by 8 bases and J by 0 bases, with 8 bases between them. CDR3 DNA: TGTGCCAGCGTGGGGAGCTCCTACGAGCAGTACTTC. Translation: CASVGSSYEQYF.

The rearrangement joins TRBV18 to TRBJ1-3, with D hard to call. V lost 3 bases to trimming and J lost 0 bases, with 9 bases between them. In germline, CDR1 is KGHSH, CDR2 LQKENI. CDR3 size: 15 residues. CDR3 sequence: CASSPSQASGNTIYF. The CDR3 DNA sequence: TGTGCCAGCTCACCGTCCCAGGCCTCTGGAAACACCATATATTTT.

This chain joins TRBV7-3 and TRBJ2-3; 8 bases match TRBD2. J was trimmed by 3 bases and V by 3 bases; bases with no gene match: 5. In germline, CDR1 is SGHTA, CDR2 FQGTGA. The length of the CDR3 is 15 residues. CDR3 residues: CASSLDGTSTDTQYF. The CDR3 DNA is TGTGCCAGCAGCTTGGACGGGACTAGTACAGATACGCAGTATTTT. Full variable domain (rest looked up from reference TRBV7-3 and TRBJ2-3): GAGVSQTPSNKVTEKGKYVELRCDPISGHTALYWYRQSLGQGPEFLIYFQGTGAADDSGLPNDRFFAVRPEGSVSTLKIQRTERGDSAVYLCASSLDGTSTDTQYFGPGTRLTVL.

CDR3 amino acids: CASSQDRGFSTEAFF. DNA for the CDR3: TGCGCCAGCAGCCAAGATCGGGGTTTTAGCACTGAAGCTTTCTTT. The chain couples TRBV4-1 to TRBJ1-1; D is uncertain. Germline CDR1 is MGHRA and CDR2 is YSYEKL. This CDR3 is 15 amino acids long. Trimming shortened V by 0 bases and J by 4 bases, and 12 bases separated the two germline ends.

This clone was picked up one time. The V gene is TRBV28, the J gene TRBJ2-7, with D maybe TRBD2 (5 bases). This CDR3 contains 14 residues. V lost 10 bases and J 0 bases, leaving 16 bases between the germline ends. From germline, CDR1 is MDHEN and CDR2 SYDVKM. DNA of the CDR3: TGTGCCACCATGGACCCGGGGTCCTCCTACGAGCAGTACTTC. This codes for CATMDPGSSYEQYF.